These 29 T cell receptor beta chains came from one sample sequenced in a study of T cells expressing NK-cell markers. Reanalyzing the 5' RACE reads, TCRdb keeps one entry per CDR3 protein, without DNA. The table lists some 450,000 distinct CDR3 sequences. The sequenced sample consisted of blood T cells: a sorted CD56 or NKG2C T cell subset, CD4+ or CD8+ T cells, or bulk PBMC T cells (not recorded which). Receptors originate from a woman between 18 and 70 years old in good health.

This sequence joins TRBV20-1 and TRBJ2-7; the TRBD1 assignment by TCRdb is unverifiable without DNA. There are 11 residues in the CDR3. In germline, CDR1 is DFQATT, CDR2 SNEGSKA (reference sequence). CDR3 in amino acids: CSAPIGGGKYF.

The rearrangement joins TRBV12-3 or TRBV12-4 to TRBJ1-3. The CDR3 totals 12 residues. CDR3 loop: CASSSTRNTIYF.

This chain's CDR3 is CASSRDYTSYNEQFF. The rearrangement joins TRBV28 to TRBJ2-1; TCRdb returns TRBD2, unconfirmable since there is no DNA. The CDR3 runs to 15 residues. The germline V gene encodes CDR1 MDHEN and CDR2 SYDVKM.

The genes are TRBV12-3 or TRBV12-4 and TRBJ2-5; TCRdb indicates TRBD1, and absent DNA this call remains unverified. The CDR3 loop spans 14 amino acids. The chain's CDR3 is CASSQTVSQETQYF.

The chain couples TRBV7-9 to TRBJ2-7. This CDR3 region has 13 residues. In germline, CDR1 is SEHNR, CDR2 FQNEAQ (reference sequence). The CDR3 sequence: CASSPAVTYEQYF.

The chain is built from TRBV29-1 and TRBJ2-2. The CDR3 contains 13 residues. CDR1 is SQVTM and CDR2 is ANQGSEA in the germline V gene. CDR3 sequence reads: CSVVSGNTGELFF.

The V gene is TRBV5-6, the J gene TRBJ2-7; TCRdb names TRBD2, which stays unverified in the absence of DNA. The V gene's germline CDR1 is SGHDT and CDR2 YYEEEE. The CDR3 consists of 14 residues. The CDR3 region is CASSLRTYTYEQYF.

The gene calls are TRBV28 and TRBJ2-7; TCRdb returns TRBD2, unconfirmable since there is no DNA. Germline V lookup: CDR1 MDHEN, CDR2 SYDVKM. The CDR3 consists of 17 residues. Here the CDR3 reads CASSLPGLADARDEQYF.

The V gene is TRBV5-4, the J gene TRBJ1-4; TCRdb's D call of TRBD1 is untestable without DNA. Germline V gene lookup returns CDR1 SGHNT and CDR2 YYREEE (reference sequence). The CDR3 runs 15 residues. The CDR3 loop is CASSPTSGTNEKLFF.

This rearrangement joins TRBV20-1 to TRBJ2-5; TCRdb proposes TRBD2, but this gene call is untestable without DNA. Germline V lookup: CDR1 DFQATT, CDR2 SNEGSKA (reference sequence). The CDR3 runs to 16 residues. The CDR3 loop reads CSARGHSGRAYETQYF.

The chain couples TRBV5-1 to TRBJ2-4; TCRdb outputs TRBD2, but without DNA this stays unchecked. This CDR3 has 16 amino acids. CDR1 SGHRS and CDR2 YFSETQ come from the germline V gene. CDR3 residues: CASSPGLAGGRGSQYF.

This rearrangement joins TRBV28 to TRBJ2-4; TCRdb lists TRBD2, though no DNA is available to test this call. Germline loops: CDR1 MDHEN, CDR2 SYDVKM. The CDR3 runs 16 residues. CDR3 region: CASSLGVSGRENIQYF.

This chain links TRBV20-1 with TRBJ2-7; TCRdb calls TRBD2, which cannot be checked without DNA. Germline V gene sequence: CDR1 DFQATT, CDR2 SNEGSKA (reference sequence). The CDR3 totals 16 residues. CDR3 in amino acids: CSARGTSGRAGNEQYF.

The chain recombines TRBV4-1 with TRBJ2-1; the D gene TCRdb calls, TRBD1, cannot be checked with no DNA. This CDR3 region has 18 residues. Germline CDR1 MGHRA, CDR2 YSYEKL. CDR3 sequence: CASSQWAEGGAPHNEQFF.

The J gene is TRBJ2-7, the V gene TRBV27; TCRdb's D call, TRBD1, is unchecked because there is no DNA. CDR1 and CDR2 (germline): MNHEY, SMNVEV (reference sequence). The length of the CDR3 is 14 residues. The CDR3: CASSIGQGTGEQYF.

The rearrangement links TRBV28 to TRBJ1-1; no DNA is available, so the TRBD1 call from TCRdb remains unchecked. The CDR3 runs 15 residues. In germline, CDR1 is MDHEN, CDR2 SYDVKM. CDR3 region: CASSPPWYIGTEAFF.

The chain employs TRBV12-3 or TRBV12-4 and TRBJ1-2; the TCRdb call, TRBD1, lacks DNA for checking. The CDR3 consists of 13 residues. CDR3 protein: CASSPREVGGYTF.

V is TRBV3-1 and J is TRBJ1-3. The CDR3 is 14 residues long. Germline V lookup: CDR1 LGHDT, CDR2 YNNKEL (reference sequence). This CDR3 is CASSPLSGPHTIYF.

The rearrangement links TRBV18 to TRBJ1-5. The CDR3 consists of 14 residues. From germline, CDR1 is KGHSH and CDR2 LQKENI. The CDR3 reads CASSPPGGNQPQHF.

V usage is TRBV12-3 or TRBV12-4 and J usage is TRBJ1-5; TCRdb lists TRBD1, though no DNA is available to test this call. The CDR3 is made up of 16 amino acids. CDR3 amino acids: CASSERDREGNQPQHF.

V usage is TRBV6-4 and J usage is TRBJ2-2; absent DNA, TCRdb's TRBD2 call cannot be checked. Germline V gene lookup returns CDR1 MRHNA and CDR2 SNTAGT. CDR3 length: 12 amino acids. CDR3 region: CASSASGGELFF.

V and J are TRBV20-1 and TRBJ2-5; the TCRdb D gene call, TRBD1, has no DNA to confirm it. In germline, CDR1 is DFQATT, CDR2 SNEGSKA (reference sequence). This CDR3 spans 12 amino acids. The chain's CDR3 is CSANRLQETQYF.

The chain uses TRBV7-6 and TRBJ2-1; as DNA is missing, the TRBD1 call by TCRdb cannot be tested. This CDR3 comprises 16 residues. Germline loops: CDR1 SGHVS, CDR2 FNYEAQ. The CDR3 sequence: CASSPIRGSSYNEQFF.

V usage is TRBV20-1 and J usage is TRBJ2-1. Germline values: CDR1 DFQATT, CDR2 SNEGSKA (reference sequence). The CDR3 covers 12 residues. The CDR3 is CSASSGYNEQFF.

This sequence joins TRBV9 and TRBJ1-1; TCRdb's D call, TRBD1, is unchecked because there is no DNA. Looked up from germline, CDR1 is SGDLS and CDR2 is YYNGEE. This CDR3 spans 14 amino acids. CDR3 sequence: CASSVSGGRTEAFF.

The CDR3 protein is CASSPRTEYGYTF. The chain has TRBV9 and TRBJ1-2; the D gene TCRdb calls, TRBD1, cannot be checked with no DNA. CDR3 length: 13 amino acids. Germline values: CDR1 SGDLS, CDR2 YYNGEE. The full variable domain, completed using reference TRBV9 and TRBJ1-2, is DSGVTQTPKHLITATGQRVTLRCSPRSGDLSVYWYQQSLDQGLQFLIQYYNGEERAKGNILERFSAQQFPDLHSELNLSSLELGDSALYFCASSPRTEYGYTFGSGTRLTVV.

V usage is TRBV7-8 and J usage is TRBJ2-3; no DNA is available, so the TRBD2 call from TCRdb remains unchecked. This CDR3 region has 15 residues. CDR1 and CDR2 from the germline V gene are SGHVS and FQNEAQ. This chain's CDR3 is CASSSLSGLADTQYF.

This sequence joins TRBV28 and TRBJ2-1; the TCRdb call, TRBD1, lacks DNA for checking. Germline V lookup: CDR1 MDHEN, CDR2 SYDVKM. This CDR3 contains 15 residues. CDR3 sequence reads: CASSLFGPGHNEQFF.

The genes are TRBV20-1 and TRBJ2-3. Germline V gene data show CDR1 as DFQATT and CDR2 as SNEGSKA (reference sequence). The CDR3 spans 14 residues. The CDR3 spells CSAGSSGKTDTQYF.